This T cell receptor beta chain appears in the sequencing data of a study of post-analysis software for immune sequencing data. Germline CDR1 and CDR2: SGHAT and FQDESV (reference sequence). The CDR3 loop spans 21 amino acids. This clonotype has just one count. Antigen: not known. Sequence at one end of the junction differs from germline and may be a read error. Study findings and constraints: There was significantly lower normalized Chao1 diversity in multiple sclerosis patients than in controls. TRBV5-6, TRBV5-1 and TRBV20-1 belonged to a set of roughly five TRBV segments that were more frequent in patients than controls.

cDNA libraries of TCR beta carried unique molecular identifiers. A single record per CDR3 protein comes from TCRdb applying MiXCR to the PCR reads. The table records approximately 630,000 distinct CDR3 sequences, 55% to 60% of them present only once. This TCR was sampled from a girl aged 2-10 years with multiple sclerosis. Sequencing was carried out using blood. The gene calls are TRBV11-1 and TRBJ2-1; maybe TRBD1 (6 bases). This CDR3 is CASSFGLGGVTDRSSYNERFF. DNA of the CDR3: TGTGCCAGCAGCTTCGGATTGGGCGGAGTTACTGACAGGAGCTCCTACAATGAGCGGTTCTTC.